The 2 T cell receptor beta chains below all came from one sample that was sequenced in a study of somatic mutations in cytotoxic T cells in rheumatoid arthritis. Sequenced by immunoSEQ multiplex PCR; TCRdb stores in-frame clones only, minus some. The sample has 15,000 to 20,000 clones, over 75% seen once. Sequenced sample: CD8+ T cells sorted from blood. The receptors derive from an adult with rheumatoid arthritis.

This chain joins TRBV10-3 and TRBJ1-1; tentatively, D is TRBD1 (5 bases). Germline assignment: CDR1 ENHRY and CDR2 SYGVKD. V gave up 0 bases and J gave up 0 bases, with 14 bases separating them. The CDR3 is 17 residues long. CDR3 amino acids: CAISESGGGPVNTEAFF. DNA of the CDR3: TGTGCCATCAGTGAGTCTGGGGGGGGACCCGTGAACACTGAAGCTTTCTTT.

The genes are TRBV7-8 and TRBJ1-1; 9 nucleotides line up with TRBD1. The CDR3 totals 14 residues. Per the germline V gene, CDR1 is SGHVS and CDR2 is FQNEAQ. V was pared by 2 bases and J by 8 bases, with 6 bases of the junction left unmatched. CDR3 amino acids: CASSLPRTGEEAFF. CDR3 nucleotides: TGTGCCAGCAGCTTACCTCGGACAGGGGAGGAAGCTTTCTTT.